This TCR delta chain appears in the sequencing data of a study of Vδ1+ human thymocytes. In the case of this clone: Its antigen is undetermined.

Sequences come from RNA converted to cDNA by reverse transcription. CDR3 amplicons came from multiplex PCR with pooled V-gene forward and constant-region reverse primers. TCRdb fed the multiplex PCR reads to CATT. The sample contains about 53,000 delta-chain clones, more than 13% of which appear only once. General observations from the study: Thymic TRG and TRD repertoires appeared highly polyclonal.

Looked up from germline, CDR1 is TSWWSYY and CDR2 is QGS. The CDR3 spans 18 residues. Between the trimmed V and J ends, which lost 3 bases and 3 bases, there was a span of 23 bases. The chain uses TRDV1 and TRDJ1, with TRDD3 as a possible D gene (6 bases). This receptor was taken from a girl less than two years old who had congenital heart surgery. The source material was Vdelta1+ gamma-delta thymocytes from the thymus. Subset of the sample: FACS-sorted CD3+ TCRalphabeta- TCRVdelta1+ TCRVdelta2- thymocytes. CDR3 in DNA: TGTGCTCTTGGGGAGACTGCAAGACAATGGGGATTATCCGATAAACTCATCTTT. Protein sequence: CALGETARQWGLSDKLIF.